The 6 T cell receptor beta chains below were found in one sample sequenced in a study of T cells in women clearing cervical HPV infection. The assay was immunoSEQ multiplex PCR, and TCRdb's table has in-frame clones only and misses some. The table for this sample gives more than 15,000 clones. The sample taken for sequencing was blood buffy coat. The receptors were sampled from a woman between 18 and 75 years old with a cervical HPV16 infection that either progressed to CIN3+ or cleared (not recorded which).

As for this clone: The read halts 3 residues ahead of the CDR3 end, with the missing end drawn from the germline J gene. The genes are TRBV19 and TRBJ2-1; the match to TRBD2 covers 9 bases. V shed 3 bases and J 8 bases; nucleotides not matched to a gene: 8. The CDR3 loop spans 15 amino acids. CDR1 is LNHDA, CDR2 SQIVND, per germline (reference sequence). The CDR3 loop is CASSMSAGGLHEQFF. The sequenced CDR3 bases are TGTGCCAGTAGTATGAGCGCGGGAGGGCTTCATGAG.

A remark on this clone: The read stops 3 residues short of the end of the CDR3; the missing end is completed from the germline J gene. The rearrangement uses TRBV3-1 (or the pseudogene TRBV3-2) and TRBJ1-5, with a possible D match to TRBD1 (5 bases). From germline, CDR1 is LGHDT and CDR2 YNNKEL (reference sequence). The CDR3 has 14 residues. V was cut by 1 base and J by 1 base, with 5 bases left in between. CDR3 loop: CASSQAGSNQPQHF. CDR3 bases read: TGTGCCAGCAGCCAAGCAGGGAGCAATCAGCCC.

Remarks on this clone: From the germline J gene comes the end of the CDR3, since the read stops 3 residues before it. This chain uses TRBV2 with TRBJ1-5; 8 bases line up with TRBD1. The V gene's germline CDR1 is SNHLY and CDR2 FYNNEI. J was trimmed by 4 bases and V by 6 bases; bases with no gene match: 8. This CDR3 has 15 residues. The sequenced part of the CDR3 DNA is TGTGCCAGCAGAGCCCAGGGGGCGCGTAATCAGCCC. It translates to CASRAQGARNQP. The whole CDR3 sequence is CASRAQGARNQPQHF.

Details on this clone: Coverage ceases 3 residues before the CDR3 finishes, and the germline J gene fills in the end. The rearrangement uses TRBV27 and TRBJ2-7; tentative D call: TRBD2 (6 bases). Germline V gives CDR1 MNHEY, CDR2 SMNVEV (reference sequence). The V end lost 2 bases, the J end lost 0 bases, and 14 bases lay between the germline ends. The CDR3 is made up of 16 amino acids. Incomplete CDR3 DNA: TGTGCCAGCAGTTTAGATCGGGGGTCGCGCTCCTACGAG. It yields the protein CASSLDRGSRSYE. The complete CDR3 sequence is CASSLDRGSRSYEQYF.

Comment on this clone: The read stops 3 residues short of the end of the CDR3; the missing end is completed from the germline J gene. The J gene is TRBJ2-2, the V gene TRBV5-1; possible D gene TRBD2, 6 bases. Trimming shortened V by 4 bases and J by 4 bases, and 14 bases separated the two germline ends. The CDR3 spans 15 residues. In germline, CDR1 is SGHRS, CDR2 YFSETQ. The sequenced CDR3 bases are TGCGCCAGCAGCCCCCGGGCCGGGGGCACCGGGGAG. It codes for CASSPRAGGTGE. The complete CDR3 protein is CASSPRAGGTGELFF.

Of note for this clone: With the read ending 3 residues before the CDR3 end, the germline J gene is used to fill in that end. The chain joins TRBV11-2 to TRBJ2-5; the match to TRBD1 covers 9 bases. The V gene's germline CDR1 is SGHAT and CDR2 FQNNGV. V was pared by 5 bases and J by 4 bases, with 5 bases of the junction left unmatched. This CDR3 contains 14 residues. Partial CDR3 DNA: TGTGCCAGCAGCCGGGACAGGGTGGGAGAGACC. Encoded protein: CASSRDRVGET. The full CDR3 protein reads CASSRDRVGETQYF. Variable domain in full (rest from reference TRBV11-2 and TRBJ2-5): EAGVAQSPRYKIIEKRQSVAFWCNPISGHATLYWYQQILGQGPKLLIQFQNNGVVDDSQLPKDRFSAERLKGVDSTLKIQPAKLEDSAVYLCASSRDRVGETQYFGPGTRLLVL.